This T cell receptor beta chain was identified during a study of cytomegalovirus exposure and HLA in healthy donors. Broader study findings: Later analysis suggested most CMV-associated TCR beta chains were HLA-restricted. What a later analysis showed was that several of the most significant clusters appeared linked to common viral pathogens.

Trimming cost V 2 bases and J 11 bases, with 12 bases left between them. The CDR3 is 13 amino acids. CDR1 and CDR2 from the germline V gene are SEHNR and FQNEAQ (reference sequence). PCR primers comprised 60 Vbeta and 13 Jbeta primers. The table came from immunoSEQ multiplex PCR; TCRdb's copy has only in-frame clones and leaves some out. This sample has about 130,000 clones, with around 78% found just once. About this clone: Its antigen is undetermined.

The sample taken for sequencing was PBMCs. The rearrangement joins TRBV7-9 to TRBJ2-2; D is unclear. The TCR originated in a woman in her late teens or twenties in good health and CMV-seronegative. The CDR3 loop is CASSLQSPTELFF. The CDR3, as DNA: TGTGCCAGCAGCTTACAGTCCCCAACCGAGCTGTTTTTT.